This T cell receptor beta chain was identified in a study of brain metastases from non-small cell lung cancer. CDR3 size: 14 residues. Trimming shortened V by 1 base and J by 0 bases, and 4 bases separated the two germline ends. Germline V lookup: CDR1 SGHVS, CDR2 FNYEAQ. This table comes from immunoSEQ multiplex PCR, and its TCRdb copy is limited to in-frame clones, with some not included. In the table there are 4,000 to 5,000 clones, 60% to 85% of which are singletons. The chain uses TRBV7-6 and TRBJ1-3; no clear D gene. Sequencing was performed on primary lung tumor tissue. This TCR was recovered from a donor over 35 with non-small cell lung cancer. CDR3 DNA: TGTGCCAGCAGCTTAGGGGTCTCTGGAAACACCATATATTTT. Residues: CASSLGVSGNTIYF.